This T cell receptor beta chain was identified in a study of blood T cell repertoires in COVID-19. The table came from immunoSEQ multiplex PCR; TCRdb's copy has only in-frame clones and leaves some out. This table has some 290,000 clones, more than 75% appearing once. Unmatched junction bases numbered 4, after V lost 4 bases and J lost 2 bases. This CDR3 comprises 15 residues. Germline assignment: CDR1 MNHEY and CDR2 SMNVEV (reference sequence). The chain links TRBV27 to TRBJ2-7; 11 nucleotides match TRBD2. Sample: PBMCs or T cells enriched from blood (not recorded which). This sequence originates from a woman between 40 and 50 years old with acute COVID-19. Written as DNA, the CDR3 is TGTGCCAGCAGTTCGGGACTAGCGGCAGCCTACGAGCAGTACTTC. As protein: CASSSGLAAAYEQYF.